This TCR beta chain was sequenced during a study of T-cell reconstitution after alpha-beta-depleted transplantation in children. TCRbeta library preparation incorporated unique molecular identifiers. TCRdb reprocessed the PCR reads with MiXCR, giving one entry per CDR3 protein. In the table there are a few hundred thousand distinct CDR3 sequences, about an eighth of which are singletons. The length of the CDR3 is 16 residues. V shed 7 bases and J 0 bases; nucleotides not matched to a gene: 7. CDR1 is MDHEN, CDR2 SYDVKM, per germline. V gene TRBV28 combines with J gene TRBJ2-2, with 8 nucleotides matching TRBD1. The sequencing used PBMCs, collected from the stem cell graft. The TCR comes from a human donor who donated a stem cell graft to a child with Fanconi anemia. CDR3 sequence (DNA): TGTGCCAGCATTCGCTCAGGGGGCGCGAACACCGGGGAGCTGTTTTTT. Its protein is CASIRSGGANTGELFF. The full variable domain, rest sourced from reference TRBV28 and TRBJ2-2, is DVKVTQSSRYLVKRTGEKVFLECVQDMDHENMFWYRQDPGLGLRLIYFSYDVKMKEKGDIPEGYSVSREKKERFSLILESASTNQTSMYLCASIRSGGANTGELFFGEGSRLTVL.